This T cell receptor (beta chain) derives from a study of blood T cell repertoires in COVID-19. As for the study in general: Collection of acute and convalescent COVID-19 samples took place in the United States, Italy and Spain. Nucleic acid was either cDNA or gDNA, and it came from T cells, B-cell-depleted T cells, or PBMCs.

The junction had 7 bases not matched to a gene; V was cut back by 1 base and J by 4 bases. The CDR3 runs to 17 residues. In germline, CDR1 is MGHRA, CDR2 YSYEKL. Using immunoSEQ multiplex PCR, the repertoire was profiled, and TCRdb retains in-frame clones only, with some absent. The table includes 250,000 to 300,000 clones, 89% detected once. Recruitment covered about two dozen US areas and drew participants whose ages spanned about 18 to 100 years. This receptor was identified in a woman aged 40 to 50 who had recovered from COVID-19. The sequencing sample was made of PBMCs or T cells enriched from blood (not recorded which). The chain carries TRBV4-1 and TRBJ2-2, with 9 nucleotides matching TRBD1. For the CDR3, the DNA is TGCGCCAGCAGCCAAGTTTGGACAGGGGTGTCCACCGGGGAGCTGTTTTTT. This gives the protein CASSQVWTGVSTGELFF.